This T cell receptor beta chain was profiled in a study of blood T cell repertoires in COVID-19. Turning to the study itself: T cells, B-cell-depleted T cells, or PBMCs supplied cDNA or gDNA.

Per the original methods: The authors estimated nucleated cell counts from reference gene primer amplification. Some clones are missing from TCRdb's copy, which holds only in-frame ones; the method was immunoSEQ multiplex PCR. The D gene and trimming were derived from the DNA, and the V and J assignments and clone size from that table. The sample has approximately 280,000 clones, about nine tenths seen once. This CDR3 is 17 amino acids long. Trimming at V came to 4 bases and at J to 3 bases, leaving 14 bases not matched to a gene. The germline V gene encodes CDR1 SGHKS and CDR2 YYEKEE (reference sequence). Participants reported their clinical history, and cohort assignment relied on those reports. Donors of Cohort 3 who recovered were those that had two negative PCRs, clearance, or symptom resolution.

The source is a woman younger than 35 who had recovered from COVID-19. Sequenced input: PBMCs or T cells enriched from blood (not recorded which). The chain is built from TRBV5-5 and TRBJ1-1; TRBD1 agrees at 8 bases. This CDR3 is CASSLRRTGIDYTEAFF. In DNA, the CDR3 is TGTGCCAGCAGCCTCAGAAGGACAGGGATCGATTACACTGAAGCTTTCTTT.